The TCR beta chain under discussion was sequenced for a study of T cells in localized non-small cell lung cancer. With regard to this clone: Antigen: not known.

This table comes from immunoSEQ multiplex PCR, and its TCRdb copy is limited to in-frame clones, with some not included. The data show tens of thousands of clones, approximately 86% seen once. CDR1 and CDR2 from the germline V gene are SGHTA and FQGNSA. Trimming removed 3 bases from V and 0 bases from J, with 18 bases in between. The CDR3 sequence is 18 residues long. Points from the study as a whole: Uninvolved adjacent lung had the highest recorded T cell clonality, with tumor below it. The tumor had only one region sequenced, so heterogeneity remains possible.

The rearrangement links TRBV7-2 to TRBJ1-5; tentative D call: TRBD1 (5 bases). Sample: peripheral blood, taken before any cancer treatment. The sequence was collected from a man aged 40 to 69 with stage I squamous cell lung carcinoma. CDR3 nucleotides: TGTGCCAGCAGCTTGAGAGCCAGTGGGGGATATAGCAATCAGCCCCAGCATTTT. The encoded protein is CASSLRASGGYSNQPQHF.